The 12 T cell receptor beta chains below come from one sample, sequenced in a study of shared clonotypes between healthy human individuals. CD45RO-negative CD8 cells positively selected for CCR7 made up the naive population, which excluded terminally differentiated effector memory CD45RA+ cells. Assay: immunoSEQ multiplex PCR; the TCRdb copy retains only in-frame clones and omits some. The sample has millions of clones, about 93% seen once. The sequenced material came from naive CD8+ T cells from PBMCs. The receptors were gathered from a man aged 18 to 29 in good health. Some clones in this sample may be carry-over from other donors' samples.

The chain is built from TRBV5-5 and TRBJ1-5; D not resolved. The CDR3 length is 14 residues. CDR1 is SGHKS and CDR2 is YYEKEE in the germline V gene (reference sequence). The ends were cut back, 1 base at V and 5 bases at J, with 10 bases in the middle. Here the CDR3 DNA reads TGTGCCAGCAGCTTGATCCAGGATCATCAGCCCCAGCATTTT. It codes for CASSLIQDHQPQHF.

Remarks on this clone: Additional DNA sequences in this sample encode the identical CDR3. The genes are TRBV19 and TRBJ2-1; D gene uncertain. The germline V and J ends were trimmed by 0 bases and 4 bases, with 4 bases remaining between them. This CDR3 comprises 13 residues. Germline V lookup: CDR1 LNHDA, CDR2 SQIVND (reference sequence). The chain's CDR3 is CASSIDGYNEQFF. CDR3 sequence (DNA): TGTGCCAGTAGTATAGATGGGTACAATGAGCAGTTCTTC.

The chain carries TRBV5-1 and TRBJ2-7; TRBD1 aligns across 9 bases. CDR1 is SGHRS, CDR2 YFSETQ, per germline. This CDR3 has 15 residues. Trimming cost V 7 bases and J 6 bases; bases outside gene matches: 14. CDR3 nucleotide sequence: TGCGCCAGCGCCCTCCGGGACAGGGAGCCTGGCGAGCAGTACTTC. Protein: CASALRDREPGEQYF.

The table lists this clone with a count of one. The chain has TRBV6-1 and TRBJ1-5; tentatively, D is TRBD1 (5 bases). The ends were cut back, 4 bases at V and 7 bases at J, with 11 bases in the middle. This CDR3 spans 13 amino acids. The V gene's germline CDR1 is MNHNS and CDR2 SASEGT. The chain's CDR3 is CASSVGAGQPQHF. DNA for the CDR3: TGTGCCAGCAGTGTAGGGGCCGGGCAGCCCCAGCATTTT.

The chain joins TRBV9 to TRBJ2-7, with 9 bases fitting TRBD1. The CDR3 is 15 amino acids. Trimming cost V 4 bases and J 4 bases; bases outside gene matches: 9. Germline CDR1 is SGDLS and CDR2 is YYNGEE. The CDR3: CASSTRPGQGYEQYF. DNA for the CDR3: TGTGCCAGCAGCACTCGACCGGGACAGGGTTACGAGCAGTACTTC.

The chain combines TRBV4-1 with TRBJ2-3; 9 bases agree with TRBD2. CDR1 is MGHRA and CDR2 is YSYEKL in the germline V gene. The V segment lost 1 base and the J segment 2 bases; nucleotides outside the gene matches: 4. CDR3 length: 16 residues. As DNA, the CDR3 is TGCGCCAGCAGCCAAGTAAGCGGGAGGCCCACAGATACGCAGTATTTT. Its protein is CASSQVSGRPTDTQYF.

As DNA, the CDR3 is TGTGCCAGCAGTGAACCCGTGACTAGTTTAAGCGAGCAGTACTTC. Translated, it gives CASSEPVTSLSEQYF. The V gene is TRBV6-1, the J gene TRBJ2-7; a possible D gene is TRBD2 (6 bases). Germline lookup yields CDR1 MNHNS and CDR2 SASEGT. CDR3 length: 15 amino acids. V was cut by 2 bases and J by 6 bases, with 17 bases left in between.

CDR3: CASSPLGDNYGYTF. In DNA, the CDR3 is TGTGCCAGCAGCCCGTTGGGGGACAATTATGGCTACACCTTC. The chain combines TRBV5-6 with TRBJ1-2, with D possibly being TRBD1 (6 bases). V was clipped by 4 bases and J by 5 bases, with 15 bases between them. The CDR3 extends over 14 amino acids. The germline CDR1 and CDR2 sequences are SGHDT and YYEEEE.

The chain is built from TRBV11-1 and TRBJ2-7, with 8 bases identical to TRBD1. V lost 5 bases and J lost 1; bases outside the gene matches: 10. The CDR3 runs to 16 residues. CDR1 SGHAT and CDR2 FQDESV come from the germline V gene (reference sequence). Here the CDR3 DNA reads TGTGCCAGCAGCACCCGGACAGGGATAAAATCCTACGAGCAGTACTTC. Protein: CASSTRTGIKSYEQYF.

The genes are TRBV28 and TRBJ2-7; 8 bases are a match to TRBD1. CDR1 is MDHEN, CDR2 SYDVKM, per germline. V dropped 2 bases and J dropped 6; count of bases not matched to a gene: 6. The CDR3 has 14 amino acids. CDR3 amino acids: CASSLRQGLIEQYF. CDR3 DNA sequence: TGTGCCAGCAGTTTAAGACAGGGGTTGATCGAGCAGTACTTC.

With regard to this clone: A much more abundant neighbour one base away suggests this may be a read error. Other DNA sequences from this sample encode an identical CDR3 as well. The chain has TRBV13 and TRBJ1-1; D unclear. The CDR3 extends over 13 amino acids. V lost 1 base and J 1 base, leaving 4 bases between the germline ends. Germline-derived CDR1 and CDR2 are PRHDT and FYEKMQ (reference sequence). CDR3 sequence reads: CASSLVGNTEAFF. For the CDR3, the DNA is TGTGCCAGCAGCTTAGTGGGGAACACTGAAGCTTTCTTT.

In regard to this clone: One end of the junction varies from germline; a read error may be responsible. This rearrangement joins TRBV10-3 to TRBJ2-7; the D gene could be TRBD1 or TRBD2 (6 bases each). The CDR3 has 15 residues. Per germline, CDR1 ENHRY and CDR2 SYGVKD. In DNA, the CDR3 is TGTGCCATCAGTGAACGGGGGCAGAGCTCCTACGAGCAGTGCTTC. Protein: CAISERGQSSYEQCF.